This T cell receptor (beta chain) stems from a study of cytomegalovirus exposure and HLA in healthy donors. The CDR3 has 14 amino acids. Germline V gene data show CDR1 as MNHNS and CDR2 as SASEGT. Unmatched junction bases numbered 7, after V lost 8 bases and J lost 6 bases. Overall study results and limits: The authors enumerated over 150 TCR beta chains as linked to cytomegalovirus. Earlier analysis looked at TCR beta V segments, and most were productive about 87% or about 30% of the time.

As for this clone: Its matching antigen is unknown.

The primer mix had 60 Vbeta and 13 Jbeta primers. Using immunoSEQ multiplex PCR, the repertoire was profiled, and TCRdb retains in-frame clones only, with some absent. The top ten clones hold about 1.2% of a sample with nearly 200,000 clones, approximately 87% of them seen once. This rearrangement joins TRBV6-1 to TRBJ2-1; 10 nucleotides agree with TRBD1. This TCR came from a man aged 30 to 39 in good health and CMV-seronegative. The sample was PBMCs. The CDR3 coding sequence is TGTGCCAGCGTGGGACAGGGGTTGTTCAATGAGCAGTTCTTC. Translated: CASVGQGLFNEQFF.